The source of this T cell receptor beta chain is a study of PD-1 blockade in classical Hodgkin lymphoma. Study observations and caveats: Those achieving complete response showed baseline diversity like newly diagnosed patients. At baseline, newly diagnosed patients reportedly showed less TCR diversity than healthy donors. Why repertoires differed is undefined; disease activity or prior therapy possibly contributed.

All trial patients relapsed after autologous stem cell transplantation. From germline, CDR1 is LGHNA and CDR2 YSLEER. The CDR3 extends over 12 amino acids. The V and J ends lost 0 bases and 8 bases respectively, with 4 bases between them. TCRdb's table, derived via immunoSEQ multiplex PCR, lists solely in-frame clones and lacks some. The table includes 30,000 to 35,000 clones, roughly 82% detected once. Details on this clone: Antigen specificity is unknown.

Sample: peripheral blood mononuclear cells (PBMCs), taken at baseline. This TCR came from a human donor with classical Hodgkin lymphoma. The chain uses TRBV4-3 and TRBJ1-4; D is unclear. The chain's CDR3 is CASSQDWEKLFF. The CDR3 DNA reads TGCGCCAGCAGCCAAGATTGGGAAAAACTGTTTTTT.